This T cell receptor beta chain comes out of a study of T-cell memory formation after mild COVID-19 (dated by TCRdb to about 2021). Background for the entire study: TCR sequence clusters from the two donors were largely donor specific. In a couple of donors, T-cell clones that expanded and contracted after mild COVID-19 were followed by sequencing TCRalpha and TCRbeta repertoires longitudinally. Two young, previously healthy adult volunteers made up the cohort, one male and one female. Beyond this particular receptor, the publication reports: Clones that contracted from day 15 to 85 showed balanced CD4/CD8 phenotypes, whereas a second wave of clones that expanded from day 15 to 37 leaned towards CD4+. The study included only two mild cases, and larger cohorts that include severe cases with pre-infection samples were judged to be necessary. Contracting CD4+ clones appeared mostly in the CM and EM memory subsets, whereas CD8+ clones were enriched in EMRA. Some responding clones were detected in pre-infection memory, which suggested that pre-existing cross-reactive memory T cells had joined the SARS-CoV-2 response. SARS-CoV-2 specificity of the second-wave clones peaking on day 37 was not confirmed.

PBMCs were isolated by Ficoll-Paque density gradient centrifugation. For sequencing, an Illumina NovaSeq 6000 was employed. Using 5'RACE with constant-segment primers, TCRalpha and TCRbeta cDNA libraries were constructed, with sample barcodes and unique molecular identifiers added in the process. Trizol reagent was used to extract RNA from every sample. Amplification of the libraries took two PCR steps, and the second step added a second sample barcode plus Illumina TruSeq adapters. Sequencing of libraries was performed on an Illumina NovaSeq with 2 x 150 bp paired-end reads. Turning to the authors' computational methods: With migec v1.2.7, reads were demultiplexed and then collapsed into UMI-guided consensus sequences. Using mixcr v2.1.11, UMI consensuses were aligned to TRA and TRB V and J templates and then assembled into clonotypes. Expanded or contracted clonotypes were those called significant by both edgeR and NoisET, with noise models trained on biological replicates. edgeR calls used a false discovery rate-adjusted p below 0.01 and a log2 fold-change threshold of 1. As an exploratory analysis of dynamics, max-normalized trajectories of the 1000 most abundant clonotypes were examined by PCA with hierarchical clustering. Separately sequenced CD4+ and CD8+ repertoires were used to assign the CD4 or CD8 phenotype of responding clones. TCRdb ran its own pipeline on the public reads, namely fastp trimming at Q25 and MiXCR clone calling, and kept in-frame beta chains. A single entry per CDR3 protein holds the most common genes and DNA from its merged rows. The V and J calls reflect TCRdb's pipeline rather than the authors' work. The sample data list tens of thousands of distinct CDR3 sequences, and roughly 16% of these were observed just once. The ten largest clones capture 1.3% to 1.5% of the sample.

This clonotype was picked up a small number of times. This receptor's antigen is unknown. Base quality data are lacking; no much larger clone is found one base away. The sequencing input was PBMCs or a T cell subset sorted from them (not recorded which). The sequence derives from an adult who had mild COVID-19 (a few samples of this study predate the infection). The sample titles of this study are shuffled in the database, so cell type and time point are left out.

Read as DNA, the sequence is TGTGCCAGCAGGGAGCAGGGTTTGGCCTACGAGCAGTACTTC. This gives the protein CASREQGLAYEQYF. The sequence is built from TRBV12-3 or TRBV12-4 and TRBJ2-7; perhaps TRBD1 is the D gene, with 5 bases matching. At the junction V is shortened by 6 bases and J by 2 bases, with 14 bases in between. From the cysteine up to the phenylalanine, the CDR3 has a length of 14 residues. Only the CDR3 part of the read is kept: 42 bases, read in frame from the first base.